This T cell receptor (beta chain) originates from a study of blood T cell repertoires in COVID-19. Assay: immunoSEQ multiplex PCR; the TCRdb copy retains only in-frame clones and omits some. Here the sample spans 200,000 to 300,000 clones, approximately 86% being singletons. Germline CDR1 LNHNV, CDR2 YYDKDF (reference sequence). This CDR3 comprises 17 residues. V shed 0 bases and J shed 1 base, with 13 bases lying between them. The V and J genes are TRBV15 and TRBJ1-5; no definite D call. Sequences were obtained from peripheral blood. The source of this sequence is a woman aged 55-70 years with active or convalescent COVID-19. This CDR3 is CATSRDLSEMSNQPQHF. The CDR3 DNA sequence: TGTGCCACCAGCAGAGACCTTAGCGAAATGAGCAATCAGCCCCAGCATTTT.